This T cell receptor beta chain was found in a study of Graves' ophthalmopathy and Graves' hyperthyroidism. Moderate-to-severe activity, CAS ≥3, NOSPECS ≥4 and duration under 3 months were recorded for donors with ophthalmopathy. It was on clinical symptoms, serum thyroxine, TRAb, thyroid ultrasound and orbital computed tomography that diagnosis relied. This CDR3 is built from 13 residues. The germline CDR1 and CDR2 sequences are SGHTA and FQGNSA. Amplification targeted the TCR beta CDR3 regions, with RNA transcripts as the source material. Second-round multiplex PCR followed a first-round RT-PCR using HTBI primers. One entry per CDR3 protein results from TCRdb running MiXCR on the multiplex PCR reads. This sample yields some 210,000 distinct CDR3 sequences, of which approximately 29% are seen a single time; approximately 8.2% belongs to the top ten. Broader study findings: Ophthalmopathy versus stable hyperthyroidism: 13-signature model gave around 90% sensitivity, around 81% specificity.

This clonotype was counted at least ten times. Its antigen is unidentified. The sample taken for sequencing was peripheral blood. This sequence was found in a man aged 50 to 59 with Graves' ophthalmopathy. The chain is built from TRBV7-2 and TRBJ2-7; no clear D. CDR3 bases: TGTGTGCGCTGCTTAACGGCGGACTACGAGCAGTACTTC. This codes for CVRCLTADYEQYF.